This TCR beta chain was recorded in a study of human T cells and chemical hapten exposure. The time point: pre-sensitization, week 0. Regarding treatment: therapeutic diphenylcyclopropenone sensitization with weekly scalp DPC. Each patch test followed a blood draw. This clonotype was seen only a few times. TCRdb independently ran MiXCR on the RACE reads; one entry per CDR3 protein. The profile shows 350,000 to 450,000 distinct CDR3 sequences, roughly 4.6% of them singletons. V lost 6 bases to trimming and J lost 4 bases, with 21 bases between them. CDR1 MNHEY and CDR2 SVGAGI come from the germline V gene. The CDR3 contains 16 residues.

The rearrangement links TRBV6-5 to TRBJ1-1; D perhaps matches TRBD1 (5 bases). Specimen: whole blood, collected in connection with sensitization to the hapten diphenylcyclopropenone (DPC). The receptor was derived from a woman aged 45 to 65 with alopecia areata. Some clones in this sample may be carry-over from other donors' samples. This CDR3 reads CASSYTGHPGGTEAFF. The CDR3 DNA follows: TGTGCCAGCAGCTACACAGGACACCCGGGCGGCACTGAAGCTTTCTTT.